The clone carrying this TCR beta chain was observed a single time. Participants reported their clinical history, and cohort assignment relied on those reports. These data belong to a study of blood T cell repertoires in COVID-19. In the study overall: Sources were T cells, B-cell-depleted T cells, or PBMCs; the material itself was cDNA or gDNA.

V lost 6 bases to trimming and J lost 2 bases; unmatched junction nucleotides: 7. The CDR3 has 15 amino acids. Germline CDR1 and CDR2: SGHTA and FQGNSA. The data were produced by immunoSEQ multiplex PCR, yet TCRdb's version contains in-frame clones alone and is incomplete. The sample records a few hundred thousand clones, 85% to 90% being singletons. Sequenced input: PBMCs or T cells enriched from blood (not recorded which). This chain connects TRBV7-2 to TRBJ1-3; 7 positions agree with TRBD1. The TCR comes from a woman aged 18-30 years who had recovered from COVID-19. CDR3 bases: TGTGCCAGCAGTTACCAAACAGGGGCTGGAAACACCATATATTTT. Amino acid sequence: CASSYQTGAGNTIYF.